Sequencing of this TCR beta chain was carried out in a study of OX40 agonist ivuxolimab in advanced cancers. Peripheral blood came from all dose cohorts at three timepoints. This CDR3 spans 14 amino acids. The germline V and J ends were trimmed by 4 bases and 5 bases, with 14 bases remaining between them. CDR1 and CDR2 (germline): SEHNR, FQNEAQ (reference sequence). Assay used: immunoSEQ multiplex PCR; TCRdb lists only in-frame clones, some missing. The profile shows around 86,000 clones, 93% of them singletons. Details on this clone: The antigen remains unidentified.

Study-wide points: By week 6 at 0.1 to 3.0 mg/kg, blood CD4+ and CD8+ T cells had expanded clonally.

The V and J genes are TRBV7-9 and TRBJ1-2; no definite D call. The receptor's source is an adult with an advanced solid tumor such as melanoma, head and neck, liver or kidney cancer. This specimen was CD4+ or CD8+ T cells sorted from blood, taken in a trial of the OX40 agonist ivuxolimab. The chain's CDR3 is CASSSDVTLYGYTF. The CDR3 DNA is TGTGCCAGCAGCTCAGACGTGACGCTGTATGGCTACACCTTC.